These 22 T cell receptor beta chains originate from one sample sequenced in a study of cytomegalovirus exposure and HLA in healthy donors. PCR primers comprised 60 Vbeta and 13 Jbeta primers. Using immunoSEQ multiplex PCR, the repertoire was profiled, and TCRdb retains in-frame clones only, with some absent. The sample consists of about 160,000 clones, about four fifths of them appearing once. The specimen sequenced was PBMCs. These receptors originate from a man over 45 in good health and CMV-seropositive.

This clone was seen only once. V gene TRBV2 combines with J gene TRBJ1-2; no firm D call. Germline V CDR1 and CDR2: SNHLY, FYNNEI. This CDR3 is 13 amino acids long. Between the trimmed V and J ends, which lost 4 bases and 5 bases, there was a span of 11 bases. The CDR3 sequence is CASSASNPYGYTF. For the CDR3, the DNA is TGTGCCAGCAGTGCCAGTAACCCTTATGGCTACACCTTC.

The chain links TRBV21-1 to TRBJ1-1; the DNA was not used to check the table's D call, TRBD1. TRBV21-1 is assigned pseudogene status. The length of the CDR3 is 12 residues. The CDR3 region has the DNA TGTGCCAGCAGCACTGACAGGGTGGATGCTTTCTTT. It translates to CASSTDRVDAFF.

The J gene is TRBJ2-1, the V gene TRBV7-8, with D maybe TRBD2 (7 bases). The germline V gene encodes CDR1 SGHVS and CDR2 FQNEAQ. This CDR3 spans 15 amino acids. V lost 5 bases and J lost 10, with 21 bases in between. CDR3 loop: CASSQHGGRENEQFF. In DNA form, the CDR3 reads TGTGCCAGCAGCCAGCACGGGGGGCGAGAAAACGAGCAGTTCTTC. The full variable domain, with the rest looked up from reference TRBV7-8 and TRBJ2-1, is GAGVSQSPRYKVAKRGQDVALRCDPISGHVSLFWYQQALGQGPEFLTYFQNEAQLDKSGLPSDRFFAERPEGSVSTLKIQRTQQEDSAVYLCASSQHGGRENEQFFGPGTRLTVL.

In its sample, this clone was seen a few times. V is TRBV6-6 and J is TRBJ2-3, with D tentatively TRBD2 (6 bases). V was trimmed by 7 bases and J by 4 bases, leaving 15 bases between them. Germline loops: CDR1 MNHNY, CDR2 SVGAGI (reference sequence). The CDR3 is 14 residues long. The CDR3: CASTQTSMPDTQYF. The CDR3, as DNA: TGTGCCAGCACCCAAACTAGCATGCCAGATACGCAGTATTTT.

The chain couples TRBV11-2 to TRBJ1-3; maybe TRBD1 (6 bases). Germline V CDR1 and CDR2: SGHAT, FQNNGV. V was cut by 7 bases and J by 6 bases, with 19 bases left in between. The CDR3 sequence is 15 residues long. Written as DNA, the CDR3 is TGTGCCAGCACTCCCGTACCAGGGGCTGTAAACACCATATATTTT. Translated, it gives CASTPVPGAVNTIYF.

The chain couples TRBV5-1 to TRBJ2-7; 7 positions match TRBD2. This CDR3 spans 15 amino acids. CDR1 is SGHRS, CDR2 YFSETQ, per germline. Unmatched junction bases numbered 8, after V lost 3 bases and J lost 2 bases. The CDR3 region is CASSYSASGAYEQYF. CDR3 in DNA: TGCGCCAGCAGCTATTCGGCTAGCGGAGCCTACGAGCAGTACTTC.

This clone was seen only a few times. This chain connects TRBV5-8 to TRBJ2-5; the D gene is possibly TRBD1 (5 bases). Germline V CDR1 and CDR2: SGHTS, YDEGEE. The V gene lost 2 bases and the J gene lost 3 bases, with 14 bases spanning the gap. There are 15 residues in the CDR3. CDR3 sequence (DNA): TGTGCCAGCAGCTTCTATGGACATGGAGAAGAGACCCAGTACTTC. Translation gives CASSFYGHGEETQYF.

This rearrangement joins TRBV11-2 to TRBJ2-2; D not resolved. There are 15 residues in the CDR3. The germline V gene has CDR1 SGHAT and CDR2 FQNNGV. The V and J ends lost 5 bases and 1 base respectively, with 11 bases between them. The CDR3 sequence: CASSVAAGNTGELFF. CDR3 nucleotide sequence: TGTGCCAGCAGCGTAGCCGCAGGGAACACCGGGGAGCTGTTTTTT. The whole variable domain, remainder taken from reference TRBV11-2 and TRBJ2-2, is EAGVAQSPRYKIIEKRQSVAFWCNPISGHATLYWYQQILGQGPKLLIQFQNNGVVDDSQLPKDRFSAERLKGVDSTLKIQPAKLEDSAVYLCASSVAAGNTGELFFGEGSRLTVL.

CDR3 region: CASSIDSASGKQYF. As DNA, the CDR3 is TGTGCCAGTAGTATAGATTCCGCGAGCGGGAAGCAGTACTTC. The chain is built from TRBV19 and TRBJ2-7, with 7 bases that match TRBD2. Germline CDR1 LNHDA, CDR2 SQIVND (reference sequence). This CDR3 has 14 amino acids. The V and J ends lost 0 bases and 8 bases, in that order; junction bases with no gene match: 7.

V and J are TRBV2 and TRBJ1-2; weak D call: TRBD1 (5 bases). Germline V gene sequence: CDR1 SNHLY, CDR2 FYNNEI. Trimming removed 4 bases from V and 2 bases from J, with 11 bases in between. The CDR3 totals 14 residues. The CDR3 sequence is CASSVPGDNYGYTF. The CDR3 region has the DNA TGTGCCAGCAGTGTACCGGGGGACAACTATGGCTACACCTTC. The full variable domain, in which reference TRBV2 and TRBJ1-2 provide the parts outside the CDR3, is EPEVTQTPSHQVTQMGQEVILRCVPISNHLYFYWYRQILGQKVEFLVSFYNNEISEKSEIFDDQFSVERPDGSNFTLKIRSTKLEDSAMYFCASSVPGDNYGYTFGSGTRLTVV.

This clone was counted once. The CDR3 DNA reads as TGCGCCAGCAGCCACTATGCAAGGGCAAAGTGGTGGGAGCACTACGAGCAGTACTTC. Amino acid sequence: CASSHYARAKWWEHYEQYF. The genes are TRBV4-1 and TRBJ2-7; TRBD2 might be the D (5 bases). In germline, CDR1 is MGHRA, CDR2 YSYEKL. V gave up 3 bases and J gave up 3 bases, with 27 bases separating them. This CDR3 is 19 amino acids long.

The chain employs TRBV5-6 and TRBJ2-5; tentative D call: TRBD1 (6 bases). CDR3 length: 13 amino acids. V dropped 0 bases and J dropped 3 bases, with 6 bases sitting between them. Germline V gene lookup returns CDR1 SGHDT and CDR2 YYEEEE. CDR3 protein: CASSLDREETQYF. The CDR3 DNA reads as TGTGCCAGCAGCTTGGACAGGGAAGAGACCCAGTACTTC.

The chain carries TRBV11-2 and TRBJ2-3, with 8 bases aligning to TRBD2. Germline CDR1 and CDR2: SGHAT and FQNNGV. Trimming took 5 bases from V and 3 from J; bases not matched to a gene: 13. The CDR3 sequence is 17 residues long. CDR3 amino acids: CASSVYRGGEVTDTQYF. The CDR3 DNA follows: TGTGCCAGCAGCGTATATCGGGGGGGAGAAGTGACAGATACGCAGTATTTT.

This clone was seen more than once but under ten times. The rearrangement joins TRBV5-1 to TRBJ2-4; no reliable D call. From germline, CDR1 is SGHRS and CDR2 YFSETQ. V lost 2 bases to trimming and J lost 6 bases, with 12 bases between them. This CDR3 is 14 amino acids long. CDR3 loop: CASSLKEGVNIQYF. The CDR3 DNA sequence: TGCGCCAGCAGCTTAAAGGAAGGAGTAAACATTCAGTACTTC.

The chain couples TRBV6-1 to TRBJ2-7; TRBD2 matches 7 bases. Trimming removed 2 bases from V and 3 bases from J; junction bases left unmatched: 13. This CDR3 region has 17 residues. Germline CDR1 reads MNHNS; CDR2 reads SASEGT. In DNA form, the CDR3 reads TGTGCCAGCAGTGAAAGGACTGGACTAGAGGGGAACTACGAGCAGTACTTC. Translating it yields CASSERTGLEGNYEQYF.

This chain joins TRBV27 and TRBJ2-7, with D perhaps matching TRBD1 (6 bases). The CDR3 consists of 14 residues. Germline CDR1 MNHEY, CDR2 SMNVEV (reference sequence). Trimming stripped 2 bases from V and 7 bases from J, with 15 bases between. CDR3 DNA sequence: TGTGCCAGCAGTTTAGTGGGGGCGCCCCGGGAGCAGTACTTC. Its translation is CASSLVGAPREQYF.

The chain's CDR3 is CASSRLVRDISYNEQFF. In DNA, the CDR3 is TGCGCCAGCAGCCGGCTGGTCCGGGACATCTCCTACAATGAGCAGTTCTTC. This chain links TRBV4-1 with TRBJ2-1, with D possibly being TRBD1 (6 bases). This CDR3 spans 17 amino acids. V was shortened by 4 bases and J by 0 bases, with 16 bases between the two germline ends. The germline gives CDR1 MGHRA, CDR2 YSYEKL.

This chain uses TRBV7-6 with TRBJ2-3; TRBD2 agrees at 9 bases. Per the germline V gene, CDR1 is SGHVS and CDR2 is FNYEAQ. V shed 1 base and J 4 bases; nucleotides not matched to a gene: 6. This CDR3 has 16 residues. DNA of the CDR3: TGTGCCAGCAGCTTAGGGGGTAGCGGGAGTTCAGATACGCAGTATTTT. Amino acids: CASSLGGSGSSDTQYF.

This clone was picked up a small number of times. CDR3 in DNA: TGTGCCAGCAGCTTGAGTAGCGGGAGTATAAATGAGCAGTTCTTC. This gives the protein CASSLSSGSINEQFF. The chain uses TRBV5-4 and TRBJ2-1; 9 bases fit TRBD2. The junction had 6 bases not matched to a gene; V was cut back by 1 base and J by 7 bases. CDR1 is SGHNT and CDR2 is YYREEE in the germline V gene (reference sequence). CDR3 size: 15 residues.

This clone came up a few times. The V gene is TRBV5-1, the J gene TRBJ2-1; TRBD1 matches 7 bases. Germline CDR1 SGHRS, CDR2 YFSETQ. V lost 0 bases to trimming and J lost 6 bases; unmatched junction nucleotides: 6. The CDR3 length is 15 residues. CDR3 in DNA: TGCGCCAGCAGCTTGGGACAGGGAAAGGGCAATGAGCAGTTCTTC. Encoded protein: CASSLGQGKGNEQFF. The entire variable domain, with the rest obtained from reference TRBV5-1 and TRBJ2-1, is as follows: KAGVTQTPRYLIKTRGQQVTLSCSPISGHRSVSWYQQTPGQGLQFLFEYFSETQRNKGNFPGRFSGRQFSNSRSEMNVSTLELGDSALYLCASSLGQGKGNEQFFGPGTRLTVL.

This chain links TRBV25-1 with TRBJ2-2; TRBD2 might be the D (6 bases). CDR3 length: 15 amino acids. Germline V gene lookup returns CDR1 MGHDK and CDR2 SYGVNS. The V and J ends lost 3 bases and 3 bases respectively, with 11 bases between them. In DNA, the CDR3 is TGTGCCAGCAGTGACGGGAGAAAGGACACCGGGGAGCTGTTTTTT. Residues: CASSDGRKDTGELFF.

This clone was counted once. This chain uses TRBV27 with TRBJ2-7, with 8 bases aligning to TRBD2. The junction had 7 bases not matched to a gene; V was cut back by 6 bases and J by 0 bases. The CDR3 runs 15 residues. Per the germline V gene, CDR1 is MNHEY and CDR2 is SMNVEV (reference sequence). The CDR3 protein is CASSQTGTSSYEQYF. The CDR3 DNA is TGTGCCAGCAGCCAGACCGGGACTAGCTCCTACGAGCAGTACTTC.